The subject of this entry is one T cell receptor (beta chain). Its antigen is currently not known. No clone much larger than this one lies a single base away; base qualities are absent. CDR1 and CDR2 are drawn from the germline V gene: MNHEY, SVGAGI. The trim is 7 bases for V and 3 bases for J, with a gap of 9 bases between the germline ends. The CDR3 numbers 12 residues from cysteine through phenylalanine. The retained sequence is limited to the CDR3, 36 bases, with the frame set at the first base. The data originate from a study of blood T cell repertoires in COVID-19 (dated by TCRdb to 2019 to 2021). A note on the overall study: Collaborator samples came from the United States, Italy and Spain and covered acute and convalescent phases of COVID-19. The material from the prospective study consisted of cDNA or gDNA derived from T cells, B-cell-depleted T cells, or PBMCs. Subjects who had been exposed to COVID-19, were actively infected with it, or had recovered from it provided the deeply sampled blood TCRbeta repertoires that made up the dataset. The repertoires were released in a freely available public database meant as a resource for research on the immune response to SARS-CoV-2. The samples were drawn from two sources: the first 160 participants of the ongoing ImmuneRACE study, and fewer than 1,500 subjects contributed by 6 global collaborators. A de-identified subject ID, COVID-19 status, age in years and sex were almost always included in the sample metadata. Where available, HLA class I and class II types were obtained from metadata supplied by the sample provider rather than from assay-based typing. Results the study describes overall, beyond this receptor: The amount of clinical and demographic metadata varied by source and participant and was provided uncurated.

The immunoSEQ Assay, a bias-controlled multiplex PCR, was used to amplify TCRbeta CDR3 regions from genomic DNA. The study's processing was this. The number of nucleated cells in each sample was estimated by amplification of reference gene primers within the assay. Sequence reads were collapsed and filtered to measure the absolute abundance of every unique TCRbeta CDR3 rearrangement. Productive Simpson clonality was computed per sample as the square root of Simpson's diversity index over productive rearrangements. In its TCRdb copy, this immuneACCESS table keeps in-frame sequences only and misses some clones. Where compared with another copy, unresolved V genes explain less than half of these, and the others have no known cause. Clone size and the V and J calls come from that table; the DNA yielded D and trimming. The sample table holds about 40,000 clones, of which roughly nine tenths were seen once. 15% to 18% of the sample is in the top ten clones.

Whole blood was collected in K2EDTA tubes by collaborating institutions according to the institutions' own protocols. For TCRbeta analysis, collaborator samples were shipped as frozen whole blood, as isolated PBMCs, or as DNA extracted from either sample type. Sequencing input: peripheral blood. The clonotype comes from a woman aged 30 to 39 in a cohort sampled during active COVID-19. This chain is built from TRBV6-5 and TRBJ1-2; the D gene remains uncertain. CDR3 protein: CASTGIYYGYTF. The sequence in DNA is TGTGCCAGCACTGGCATATACTATGGCTACACCTTC.